Here is one T cell receptor (beta chain) with its context. What it recognizes is unknown. Germline CDR1 is GTSNPN and CDR2 is SVGIG (reference sequence). This CDR3 is built from 15 residues. Trimming left V 3 bases short and J 7 bases short, with 16 bases between. This record belongs to a study of somatic mutations in cytotoxic T cells in rheumatoid arthritis. This table comes from immunoSEQ multiplex PCR, and its TCRdb copy is limited to in-frame clones, with some not included. In the table there are some 14,000 clones, 75% to 95% of which are singletons. Study observations and caveats: CD8+ T cells showed clonality that did not differ significantly between patients with rheumatoid arthritis and age-matched healthy controls. Slight TRBV07 underrepresentation in rheumatoid arthritis patients went unadjusted for multiple comparisons. An increase in CD8+ clonality with age was seen in rheumatoid arthritis patients but not in healthy controls.

Sequencing was performed on CD4+ T cells sorted from blood. This TCR derives from a man aged 65-85 years with rheumatoid arthritis. V gene TRBV30 combines with J gene TRBJ1-6; TRBD1 might be the D (5 bases). CDR3 nucleotides: TGTGCCTGGAGCACCCGGGGACGGGGGAATTCACCCCTCCACTTT. This translates into CAWSTRGRGNSPLHF.